This T cell receptor (beta chain) emerged from a study of T cell repertoires in cytomegalovirus infection. Points on this clonotype: Antigen unknown.

TCRdb fed the reads into MiXCR, producing one record per CDR3 protein. The repertoire holds around 540,000 distinct CDR3 sequences, around 35% seen once, with 17% in the top ten. The CDR3 covers 16 residues. The V gene end was trimmed by 5 bases and the J gene end by 6 bases; junction bases not matched to a gene: 11. Germline values: CDR1 MDHEN, CDR2 SYDVKM. Study-wide results and caveats: Within the response measured ex vivo, HLA-C-restricted CMV-specific TCR beta clonotypes were dominant. Accumulated public TCR beta family frequency recognized individuals carrying CMV together with the relevant HLA.

Source: cultured PBMCs, taken from culture after CMV antigen stimulation. The V and J genes are TRBV28 and TRBJ2-1, with 9 bases aligning to TRBD1. The origin of this receptor is a human donor in good health (CMV status not recorded). Some clones in this sample may be carry-over from other donors' samples. The CDR3 loop is CASSPPPGQGPNEQFF. The CDR3 bases are TGTGCCAGCAGTCCCCCGCCGGGACAGGGACCCAATGAGCAGTTCTTC.